This record concerns one T cell receptor beta chain sequence. Reverse transcription of roughly 0.45 to 1 ug RNA used random hexamers. It was immunoSEQ multiplex PCR that amplified TCR beta CDR3 across 54 Vbeta and 13 Jbeta. TCRdb reanalysed the immunoSEQ multiplex PCR reads using MiXCR and keeps one entry per CDR3 protein. Among some 300,000 distinct CDR3 sequences listed, about 91% were seen once. This record comes from a study of CD8 T cells in Susac syndrome. Germline-derived CDR1 and CDR2 are MDHEN and SYDVKM. V was clipped by 4 bases and J by 5 bases; unmatched bases: 9. The CDR3 covers 15 residues. TCR beta sequences were obtained from blood CD8+ and CD4+ T cells. Those who served as multiple sclerosis controls were treatment-naive patients with stable or active relapsing-remitting disease.

The sequenced material came from CD8+ T cells from PBMCs. The chain is built from TRBV28 and TRBJ2-7, with 9 bases matching TRBD1. The TCR sequence derives from a human donor with multiple sclerosis. The DNA for the CDR3 is TGTGCCAGCAGTTCCCCCGGGACAGGGAATAACGAGCAGTACTTC. Its protein product is CASSSPGTGNNEQYF.